The subject of this entry is one TCR beta chain. The sample belongs to a study of T cell changes during pregnancy in multiple sclerosis. The CDR3 runs 14 residues. Germline CDR1 is SGHKS and CDR2 is YYEKEE (reference sequence). V lost 1 base, J lost 4 bases, and 12 bases lay in between. Assay used: immunoSEQ multiplex PCR; TCRdb lists only in-frame clones, some missing. The sample includes some 37,000 clones, roughly 92% of them seen just once. The sample here was CD4+ T cells from peripheral blood mononuclear cells, taken before pregnancy. V and J are TRBV5-5 and TRBJ2-7; tentatively, D is TRBD2 (5 bases). The clonotype comes from a female donor with multiple sclerosis, enrolled in a pregnancy study. CDR3 residues: CASSLLSRVYEQYF. CDR3 bases: TGTGCCAGCAGCTTGTTATCGCGGGTTTACGAGCAGTACTTC.